What follows are 28 T cell receptor beta chains derived from one specimen sequenced in a study of shared clonotypes between healthy human individuals. Sequencing was performed with immunoSEQ multiplex PCR; in TCRdb, only in-frame clones are kept and a portion is missing. Here the sample spans 550,000 to 850,000 clones, 72% being singletons. Sequenced: memory CD4+ T cells sorted from blood. Specified subset: CD45RA-negative fraction. These receptors all stem from a woman aged 30 to 39 in good health.

This clone showed up just a few times. The V and J genes are TRBV12-2 and TRBJ1-5. TRBV12-2 is a pseudogene segment. This CDR3 contains 17 residues. The CDR3 region is CASRPKTRVLSNQPQHF. Written as DNA, the CDR3 is TGTGCAAGTCGCCCAAAAACACGCGTACTTAGCAATCAGCCCCAGCATTTT.

This clone was counted only a few times. The rearrangement joins TRBV6-5 to TRBJ1-5; possibly TRBD1 for D (5 bases). Trimming took off 5 bases at V and 9 bases at J, with 11 bases between the two ends. This CDR3 is 12 amino acids long. The germline gives CDR1 MNHEY, CDR2 SVGAGI. The CDR3 DNA sequence: TGTGCCAGCAGTGCCCGGGGGGGGCCCCAGCATTTT. Its protein is CASSARGGPQHF.

This clone was observed a handful of times. The CDR3 region is CASRALGGDNQPQHF. The CDR3 DNA follows: TGTGCCAGTAGGGCACTAGGGGGCGACAATCAGCCCCAGCATTTT. The rearrangement joins TRBV19 to TRBJ1-5, with 7 nucleotides matching TRBD1. The trim removed 6 bases at V and 3 bases at J, leaving 8 bases unmatched. Germline-derived CDR1 and CDR2 are LNHDA and SQIVND (reference sequence). The CDR3 is 15 amino acids.

This chain's CDR3 is CASSAGPEQYF. CDR3 DNA sequence: TGTGCCAGCAGTGCGGGACCGGAGCAGTACTTC. The rearrangement links TRBV6-1 to TRBJ2-7; D could derive from TRBD1 or TRBD2 (5 bases each). Germline V gives CDR1 MNHNS, CDR2 SASEGT. Trimming left V 4 bases short and J 7 bases short, with 8 bases between. The CDR3 covers 11 residues.

This clone showed up just a few times. This chain connects TRBV18 to TRBJ2-1; TRBD2 agrees at 10 bases. The length of the CDR3 is 15 residues. V was clipped by 5 bases and J by 4 bases; unmatched bases: 5. Germline values: CDR1 KGHSH, CDR2 LQKENI. The CDR3: CASSTASGSYNEQFF. The DNA for the CDR3 is TGTGCCAGCTCAACCGCTAGCGGGAGTTACAATGAGCAGTTCTTC.

This clone was seen at least ten times. V usage is TRBV28 and J usage is TRBJ1-5; 9 positions match TRBD1. Germline V gene lookup returns CDR1 MDHEN and CDR2 SYDVKM. This CDR3 is built from 12 residues. Trimming cost V 3 bases and J 14 bases; bases outside gene matches: 5. CDR3 DNA: TGTGCCAGCAGTTTGACGGACAGGGGAAAGCATTTT. Its translation is CASSLTDRGKHF. The full variable domain, its missing parts supplied by reference TRBV28 and TRBJ1-5, is DVKVTQSSRYLVKRTGEKVFLECVQDMDHENMFWYRQDPGLGLRLIYFSYDVKMKEKGDIPEGYSVSREKKERFSLILESASTNQTSMYLCASSLTDRGKHFGDGTRLSIL.

The chain carries TRBV5-5 and TRBJ2-5; D is perhaps TRBD2 (6 bases). V shed 4 bases and J shed 0 bases, with 16 bases lying between them. The CDR3 contains 16 residues. The germline V gene encodes CDR1 SGHKS and CDR2 YYEKEE (reference sequence). The CDR3 sequence is CASSTLASWYQETQYF. CDR3 nucleotide sequence: TGTGCCAGCAGCACCCTAGCGTCTTGGTACCAAGAGACCCAGTACTTC. The variable domain in full, with the rest retrieved from reference TRBV5-5 and TRBJ2-5, is DAGVTQSPTHLIKTRGQQVTLRCSPISGHKSVSWYQQVLGQGPQFIFQYYEKEERGRGNFPDRFSARQFPNYSSELNVNALLLGDSALYLCASSTLASWYQETQYFGPGTRLLVL.

This rearrangement joins TRBV28 to TRBJ2-2; no firm D call. This CDR3 is 15 amino acids long. CDR1 is MDHEN, CDR2 SYDVKM, per germline. Trimming removed 3 bases from V and 0 bases from J, with 8 bases in between. This CDR3 reads CASSLEITNTGELFF. In nucleotides, the CDR3 is TGTGCCAGCAGTTTGGAAATTACGAACACCGGGGAGCTGTTTTTT.

Of note for this clone: Different DNA sequences within this sample yield the same CDR3. The chain joins TRBV29-1 to TRBJ2-5; tentatively, D is TRBD2 (5 bases). Germline-derived CDR1 and CDR2 are SQVTM and ANQGSEA. V was cut by 4 bases and J by 1 base, with 10 bases left in between. The CDR3 has 13 amino acids. CDR3 region: CSVVGGIQETQYF. For the CDR3, the DNA is TGCAGCGTTGTCGGAGGAATCCAAGAGACCCAGTACTTC.

The chain links TRBV7-9 to TRBJ2-7, with 16 nucleotides matching TRBD2. The CDR3 extends over 17 amino acids. Germline V gene data show CDR1 as SEHNR and CDR2 as FQNEAQ (reference sequence). J gave up 2 bases and V 3 bases, and 4 bases lay outside the gene matches. CDR3 sequence (DNA): TGTGCCAGCAGCTTGGAAGGGACTAGCGGGAGGGCCTACGAGCAGTACTTC. Protein product: CASSLEGTSGRAYEQYF.

The V call is TRBV5-1, the J call TRBJ2-1; unclear D gene. CDR3 length equals 13 residues. The V gene's germline CDR1 is SGHRS and CDR2 YFSETQ. Between the trimmed V and J ends, which lost 0 bases and 2 bases, there was a span of 3 bases. The CDR3 DNA follows: TGCGCCAGCAGCTTGGGAACCTACAATGAGCAGTTCTTC. Translated: CASSLGTYNEQFF.

V is TRBV11-2 and J is TRBJ2-5; 10 nucleotides match TRBD2. The CDR3 runs to 17 residues. V lost 2 bases to trimming and J lost 4 bases; unmatched junction nucleotides: 10. Germline CDR1 SGHAT, CDR2 FQNNGV. In nucleotides, the CDR3 is TGTGCCAGCAGCTTAAACCTAGCGGGAGTCGAAGGAGAGACCCAGTACTTC. Translating gives CASSLNLAGVEGETQYF.

The chain combines TRBV9 with TRBJ1-4; D might be TRBD1 (5 bases). The V gene lost 6 bases and the J gene lost 4 bases, with 10 bases spanning the gap. This CDR3 has 13 amino acids. Looked up from germline, CDR1 is SGDLS and CDR2 is YYNGEE. The CDR3 sequence: CASIRQNNEKLFF. In nucleotides, the CDR3 is TGTGCCAGCATCAGACAGAATAATGAAAAACTGTTTTTT. Full variable domain (remainder filled in from reference TRBV9 and TRBJ1-4): DSGVTQTPKHLITATGQRVTLRCSPRSGDLSVYWYQQSLDQGLQFLIQYYNGEERAKGNILERFSAQQFPDLHSELNLSSLELGDSALYFCASIRQNNEKLFFGSGTQLSVL.

The V and J genes are TRBV5-1 and TRBJ1-1; 7 bases agree with TRBD1. The junction had 8 bases not matched to a gene; V was cut back by 0 bases and J by 6 bases. This CDR3 spans 15 amino acids. The germline V gene encodes CDR1 SGHRS and CDR2 YFSETQ. CDR3 DNA: TGCGCCAGCAGCTTGGCCGGGAGGGACAGTTCTGAAGCTTTCTTT. The encoded protein is CASSLAGRDSSEAFF.

This chain joins TRBV19 and TRBJ1-5; the D gene is possibly TRBD1 (6 bases). CDR1 is LNHDA, CDR2 SQIVND, per germline (reference sequence). This CDR3 has 14 amino acids. V was pared by 4 bases and J by 4 bases, with 11 bases between. The CDR3 DNA is TGTGCCAGTAGTACAACAGGGAAAAATCAGCCCCAGCATTTT. It yields the protein CASSTTGKNQPQHF.

J is TRBJ2-7 and V is TRBV29-1; D unresolved. CDR1 is SQVTM, CDR2 ANQGSEA, per germline. The V end lost 0 bases, the J end lost 5 bases, and 11 bases lay between the germline ends. The CDR3 is 13 amino acids. CDR3 in amino acids: CSVEDSVGNEQYF. The CDR3 region has the DNA TGCAGCGTTGAAGACAGCGTGGGCAACGAGCAGTACTTC.

The gene calls are TRBV29-1 and TRBJ1-2, with unresolved D. V lost 7 bases and J 6 bases, leaving 9 bases between the germline ends. Looked up from germline, CDR1 is SQVTM and CDR2 is ANQGSEA. CDR3 length equals 10 residues. The CDR3, as DNA: TGCAGCGCAGCGGAAAATGGCTACACCTTC. Protein: CSAAENGYTF.

The table lists this clone with many counts. The genes are TRBV7-6 and TRBJ2-2; D unresolved. There are 16 residues in the CDR3. In germline, CDR1 is SGHVS, CDR2 FNYEAQ. V gave up 6 bases and J gave up 7 bases, with 21 bases separating them. CDR3 protein: CASSYFLISGGGELFF. The CDR3 DNA reads as TGTGCCAGCAGTTATTTTCTGATATCGGGTGGCGGGGAGCTGTTTTTT.

The rearrangement links TRBV19 to TRBJ1-1, with D uncertain. V was shortened by 7 bases and J by 1 base, with 13 bases between the two germline ends. The CDR3 runs to 14 residues. Germline V gene sequence: CDR1 LNHDA, CDR2 SQIVND (reference sequence). CDR3: CASTLSFRNTEAFF. CDR3 coding DNA: TGTGCCAGTACCCTGTCTTTTCGGAACACTGAAGCTTTCTTT.

The table lists this clone with a few counts. This chain joins TRBV6-6 and TRBJ1-3; tentative D call: TRBD1 (5 bases). This CDR3 is built from 16 residues. CDR1 and CDR2 from the germline V gene are MNHNY and SVGAGI (reference sequence). V gave up 7 bases and J gave up 0 bases, with 16 bases separating them. The CDR3 reads CASTTPGLLSGNTIYF. The CDR3 coding sequence is TGTGCCAGCACCACTCCAGGGCTCCTCTCTGGAAACACCATATATTTT.

CDR3 in amino acids: CASSRPPFNEQFF. The CDR3 DNA reads TGTGCCAGCTCACGACCTCCCTTTAATGAGCAGTTCTTC. The genes are TRBV18 and TRBJ2-1; D not certain. V lost 4 bases and J 7 bases, leaving 11 bases between the germline ends. CDR1 is KGHSH, CDR2 LQKENI, per germline. The CDR3 runs 13 residues.

The rearrangement links TRBV11-2 to TRBJ2-4; TRBD1 matches at 7 bases. J lost 10 bases, V lost 5 bases, and 5 bases had no gene match. Germline loops: CDR1 SGHAT, CDR2 FQNNGV. The CDR3 is 12 amino acids. CDR3 amino acids: CASSPTDRIQYF. The CDR3 DNA sequence: TGTGCCAGCAGCCCCACGGACAGGATTCAGTACTTC.

This clone was seen just once. The rearrangement uses TRBV10-3 and TRBJ1-6; a possible D gene is TRBD1 (6 bases). The V end was cut by 6 bases, the J end by 6 bases, with 12 bases between. The CDR3 contains 14 residues. Per germline, CDR1 ENHRY and CDR2 SYGVKD. The CDR3 here is CAISRQESNSPLHF. CDR3 in DNA: TGTGCCATCAGCCGACAGGAGAGTAATTCACCCCTCCACTTT.

V usage is TRBV4-2 and J usage is TRBJ2-7; TRBD2 agrees at 12 bases. The CDR3 covers 18 residues. Germline CDR1 and CDR2: LGHNA and YNFKEQ. V shed 2 bases, J shed 6 bases, and the junction held 14 bases outside the gene matches. In nucleotides, the CDR3 is TGTGCCAGCAGCCAATTTGCGACTAGCGGGAGCTTCTCACTCGAGCAGTACTTC. It encodes CASSQFATSGSFSLEQYF.

This clone was detected only once. This chain connects TRBV4-2 to TRBJ1-3, with D unresolved. Trimming took off 0 bases at V and 0 bases at J, with 6 bases between the two ends. CDR3 size: 15 residues. Germline CDR1 and CDR2: LGHNA and YNFKEQ. CDR3 in amino acids: CASSQELSSGNTIYF. CDR3 sequence (DNA): TGTGCCAGCAGCCAAGAGTTGAGCTCTGGAAACACCATATATTTT.

The chain recombines TRBV4-1 with TRBJ1-4; 8 bases line up with TRBD1. Germline CDR1 is MGHRA and CDR2 is YSYEKL. The CDR3 sequence is 17 residues long. J was trimmed by 7 bases and V by 1 base; bases with no gene match: 11. DNA for the CDR3: TGCGCCAGCAGCCAAGGGGGGACAGGCCGGGATTCTGAAAAACTGTTTTTT. It encodes CASSQGGTGRDSEKLFF.

This clone has a handful of counts. The same CDR3 is also encoded by other DNA sequences in this sample. The chain employs TRBV6-5 and TRBJ2-2; 12 positions match TRBD2. The V and J ends lost 4 bases and 5 bases, in that order; junction bases with no gene match: 2. Germline V gene data show CDR1 as MNHEY and CDR2 as SVGAGI. The length of the CDR3 is 15 residues. The CDR3 coding sequence is TGTGCCAGCAGTTCCGGACTAGCGGGGACCGGGGAGCTGTTTTTT. Its translation: CASSSGLAGTGELFF.

The sample holds one count of this clone. Compared with germline, one end of the junction differs, possibly owing to a read error. The chain recombines TRBV2 with TRBJ2-2; D remains unclear. The CDR3 runs to 13 residues. The germline V gene has CDR1 SNHLY and CDR2 FYNNEI. The CDR3 is CTSSEAFTGELFF. CDR3 nucleotides: TGTACCAGCAGTGAAGCGTTCACCGGGGAGCTGTTTTTT. The variable domain in full, with the rest retrieved from reference TRBV2 and TRBJ2-2, is EPEVTQTPSHQVTQMGQEVILRCVPISNHLYFYWYRQILGQKVEFLVSFYNNEISEKSEIFDDQFSVERPDGSNFTLKIRSTKLEDSAMYFCTSSEAFTGELFFGEGSRLTVL.